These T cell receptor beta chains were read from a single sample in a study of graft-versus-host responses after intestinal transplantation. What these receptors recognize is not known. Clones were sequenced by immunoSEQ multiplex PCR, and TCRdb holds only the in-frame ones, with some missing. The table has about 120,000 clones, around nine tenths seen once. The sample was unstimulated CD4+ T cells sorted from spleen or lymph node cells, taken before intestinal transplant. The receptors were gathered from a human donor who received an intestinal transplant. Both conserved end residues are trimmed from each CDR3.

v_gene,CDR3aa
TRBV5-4,ASSLGGGGGAWYEQY
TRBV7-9,VSGEADTQY
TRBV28,ASSFRDSYHYGYT
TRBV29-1,SVTTWGNQPQH
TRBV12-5,ASLWDSSSGANVLT
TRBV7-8,ASSPSGDYGYT
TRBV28,ASSLLGGGGKNIQY
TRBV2,ASSGLGERDF
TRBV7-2,ASSFRGSPSGSYNEQF
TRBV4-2,ASSQPAGGDSYNEQF
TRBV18,ASSRGQIAGGSPLH
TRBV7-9,ASSPIAGGMNTEAF
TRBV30,AWRLLAGDRKETQY
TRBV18,ASSPGLADEQF
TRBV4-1,ASRPAGASTDTQY
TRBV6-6,ASSSQGSNQPQH